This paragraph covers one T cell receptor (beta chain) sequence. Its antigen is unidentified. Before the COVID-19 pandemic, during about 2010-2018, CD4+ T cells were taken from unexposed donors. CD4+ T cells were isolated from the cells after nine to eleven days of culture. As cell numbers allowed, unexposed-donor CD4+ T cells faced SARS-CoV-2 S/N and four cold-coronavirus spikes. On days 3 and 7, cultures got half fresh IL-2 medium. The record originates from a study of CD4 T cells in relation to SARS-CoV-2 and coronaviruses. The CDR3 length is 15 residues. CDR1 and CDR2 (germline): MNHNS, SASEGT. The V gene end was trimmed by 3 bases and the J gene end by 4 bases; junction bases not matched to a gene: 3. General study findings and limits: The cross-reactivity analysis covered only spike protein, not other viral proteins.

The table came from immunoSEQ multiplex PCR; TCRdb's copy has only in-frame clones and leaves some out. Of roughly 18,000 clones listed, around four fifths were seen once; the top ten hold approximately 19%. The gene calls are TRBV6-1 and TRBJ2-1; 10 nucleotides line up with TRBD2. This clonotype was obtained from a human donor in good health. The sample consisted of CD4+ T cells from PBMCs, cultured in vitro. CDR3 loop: CASSEGTSDYNEQFF. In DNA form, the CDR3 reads TGTGCCAGCAGTGAGGGGACTAGCGATTACAATGAGCAGTTCTTC.